This T cell receptor beta chain was captured by sequencing in a study of cytomegalovirus exposure and HLA in healthy donors. The PCR contained 60 Vbeta and 13 Jbeta primers. Data came from immunoSEQ multiplex PCR; TCRdb stores just in-frame clones and leaves some out. The repertoire consists of about 67,000 clones, with 80% to 90% occurring once and the leading ten covering 12%. A note on this clone: No antigen is known for it.

Trimming cost V 2 bases and J 7 bases, with 15 bases left between them. The germline gives CDR1 SGHNT, CDR2 YYREEE (reference sequence). The CDR3 spans 15 residues. Points from the study as a whole: A prior analysis recorded that most TCR beta V segments were productive about 90% or about 30% of the time. Reports indicated that the classifier achieved high specificity and sensitivity in diagnosing cytomegalovirus status. The likely explanation for a cluster of highly shared sequence variants was sequencing artifact.

The rearrangement uses TRBV5-4 and TRBJ2-2; unclear D gene. The origin of this receptor is a woman in her thirties in good health and CMV-seropositive. The sample consisted of PBMCs. The CDR3 DNA reads as TGTGCCAGCAGCTTTCGGTTAGAAGGAGTCGGGGAGCTGTTTTTT. As protein: CASSFRLEGVGELFF.